What follows are 21 T cell receptor beta chains derived from one specimen sequenced in a study of molecular identifiers for immune sequencing clone quantification. One entry per CDR3 protein, called by TCRdb with MiXCR from the PCR reads. The table shows some 65,000 distinct CDR3 sequences, with about 18% occurring only once. The sample taken for sequencing was naive CD8+ T cells from blood, with Jurkat cell RNA spiked in. Noted subset: FACS-sorted CD8+CD4-CCR7+CD45RA+ naive T cells. The origin of the receptors is a human donor in good health. Some libraries in this study had Jurkat cell RNA spiked in.

The chain links TRBV18 to TRBJ2-3; TRBD1 is a possible D gene (6 bases). The CDR3 totals 17 residues. The V end was cut by 4 bases, the J end by 0 bases, with 17 bases between. From germline, CDR1 is KGHSH and CDR2 LQKENI. The DNA for the CDR3 is TGTGCCAGCTCACGACAGGCCGTGGGGTCAAGCACAGATACGCAGTATTTT. The encoded protein is CASSRQAVGSSTDTQYF. Full variable domain (rest looked up from reference TRBV18 and TRBJ2-3): NAGVMQNPRHLVRRRGQEARLRCSPMKGHSHVYWYRQLPEEGLKFMVYLQKENIIDESGMPKERFSAEFPKEGPSILRIQQVVRGDSAAYFCASSRQAVGSSTDTQYFGPGTRLTVL.

Ten or more counts support this clonotype. V usage is TRBV19 and J usage is TRBJ1-2; D unresolved. Germline V CDR1 and CDR2: LNHDA, SQIVND (reference sequence). Trimming left V 7 bases short and J 4 bases short, with 19 bases between. The CDR3 runs to 15 residues. CDR3 coding DNA: TGTGCCAGTAATCGTAACAGAAACATCGTCTATGGCTACACCTTC. It specifies CASNRNRNIVYGYTF. Using reference TRBV19 and TRBJ1-2 for the parts outside the CDR3, the full variable domain is DGGITQSPKYLFRKEGQNVTLSCEQNLNHDAMYWYRQDPGQGLRLIYYSQIVNDFQKGDIAEGYSVSREKKESFPLTVTSAQKNPTAFYLCASNRNRNIVYGYTFGSGTRLTVV.

Notes on this clonotype: Possible read error: a much larger clone is one base away. The CDR3 reads CASSSSWQGLTEAFF. In DNA form, the CDR3 reads TGTGCCAGCAGTTCATCGTGGCAGGGCCTGACTGAAGCTTTCTTT. V usage is TRBV12-3 or TRBV12-4 and J usage is TRBJ1-1; TRBD1 is a possible D gene (5 bases). Trimming took 4 bases from V and 5 from J, leaving 17 bases between them. The CDR3 has 15 residues.

This clonotype showed up many times. The rearrangement uses TRBV15 and TRBJ1-5; 7 bases agree with TRBD1. Germline V CDR1 and CDR2: LNHNV, YYDKDF (reference sequence). The CDR3 extends over 14 amino acids. V lost 5 bases to trimming and J lost 7 bases; unmatched junction nucleotides: 8. This CDR3 reads CATSGGQLLQPQHF. DNA for the CDR3: TGTGCCACCAGCGGGGGACAGCTCCTACAGCCCCAGCATTTT. The whole variable domain, remainder taken from reference TRBV15 and TRBJ1-5, is DAMVIQNPRYQVTQFGKPVTLSCSQTLNHNVMYWYQQKSSQAPKLLFHYYDKDFNNEADTPDNFQSRRPNTSFCFLDIRSPGLGDTAMYLCATSGGQLLQPQHFGDGTRLSIL.

The rearrangement links TRBV7-9 to TRBJ1-2; 9 bases match TRBD1. Trimming at V came to 5 bases and at J to 2 bases, leaving 9 bases not matched to a gene. This CDR3 spans 16 amino acids. Germline CDR1 SEHNR, CDR2 FQNEAQ (reference sequence). CDR3 protein: CASSPRDRAPNYGYTF. The CDR3, as DNA: TGTGCCAGCAGCCCCCGGGACAGGGCCCCAAACTATGGCTACACCTTC.

This clonotype was counted many times. The rearrangement links TRBV12-3 or TRBV12-4 to TRBJ2-3; D is tentatively TRBD1 or TRBD2 (5 bases each). With 3 bases removed from V and 3 bases from J, the gap between germline ends came to 19 bases. The CDR3 runs to 17 residues. CDR3 in DNA: TGTGCCAGCAGTTTGTCCAGGGTAGCGAGAAGTACAGATACGCAGTATTTT. Residues: CASSLSRVARSTDTQYF.

This clonotype appeared many times. The V gene is TRBV7-7, the J gene TRBJ2-3; D unclear. V dropped 4 bases and J dropped 2 bases, with 7 bases sitting between them. The V gene's germline CDR1 is SSHAT and CDR2 FNYEAQ (reference sequence). CDR3 length equals 13 residues. The CDR3 region has the DNA TGTGCCAGCAGCTACAACCCCACAGATACGCAGTATTTT. Encoded protein: CASSYNPTDTQYF.

The rearrangement links TRBV27 to TRBJ2-1, with 7 positions matching TRBD2. The CDR3 contains 16 residues. Germline CDR1 and CDR2: MNHEY and SMNVEV (reference sequence). The V segment lost 3 bases and the J segment 2 bases; nucleotides outside the gene matches: 7. The CDR3 coding sequence is TGTGCCAGCAGTTTGATTCGACTAGCTACCTACAATGAGCAGTTCTTC. Protein product: CASSLIRLATYNEQFF.

Concerning this clonotype: A much larger clone differs from this one at a single base, so this may be a read error. V gene TRBV7-2 combines with J gene TRBJ1-1; D ambiguous. The CDR3 has 14 residues. In germline, CDR1 is SGHTA, CDR2 FQGNSA. V gave up 6 bases and J gave up 1 base, with 12 bases separating them. The CDR3 DNA sequence: TGTGCCAGCAGGCCAAACAGCAGGAACACTGAAGCTTTCTTT. This gives the protein CASRPNSRNTEAFF. Full variable domain (rest looked up from reference TRBV7-2 and TRBJ1-1): GAGVSQSPSNKVTEKGKDVELRCDPISGHTALYWYRQSLGQGLEFLIYFQGNSAPDKSGLPSDRFSAERTGGSVSTLTIQRTQQEDSAVYLCASRPNSRNTEAFFGQGTRLTVV.

As for this clonotype: Since a much larger clone is just one base distant, this may be a read error. Likely a read error: the CDR3 ends without its conserved phenylalanine or tryptophan. It is unclear where the CDR3 begins or ends on the DNA, so no DNA is shown, and the CDR3 is as TCRdb lists it. The chain links TRBV14 to TRBJ2-7; the tabulated D call, TRBD1, remains unverified against the DNA. Germline CDR1 reads SGHDN; CDR2 reads FVKESK. The CDR3 is 13 amino acids long, termini counted. CDR3 protein: CASSQGTPRLKYS.

This clonotype has a count of ten or more. J is TRBJ2-6 and V is TRBV6-1, with 7 bases matching TRBD1. The germline CDR1 and CDR2 sequences are MNHNS and SASEGT. CDR3 length: 17 residues. The V gene end was trimmed by 1 base and the J gene end by 2 bases; junction bases not matched to a gene: 5. In nucleotides, the CDR3 is TGTGCCAGCAGTGAAGGATTAGACAGGGCTGGGGCCAACGTCCTGACTTTC. Protein product: CASSEGLDRAGANVLTF.

Concerning this clonotype: Since a much larger clone is just one base distant, this may be a read error. The rearrangement joins TRBV10-2 to TRBJ2-7; a weak D match, TRBD1 (6 bases). Germline assignment: CDR1 WSHSY and CDR2 SAAADI. V was trimmed by 10 bases and J by 0 bases, leaving 25 bases between them. CDR3 length: 17 amino acids. CDR3 residues: CATQSRDRMQFSYEQYF. In nucleotides, the CDR3 is TGCGCCACCCAATCCCGCGACAGGATGCAATTCTCCTACGAGCAGTACTTC.

This chain joins TRBV28 and TRBJ2-7, with D unclear. The germline V and J ends were trimmed by 3 bases and 7 bases, with 10 bases remaining between them. Germline V CDR1 and CDR2: MDHEN, SYDVKM. The CDR3 consists of 12 residues. The CDR3 protein is CASSFSSGEQYF. DNA for the CDR3: TGTGCCAGCAGTTTTTCGTCTGGGGAGCAGTACTTC.

This clonotype was detected ten times or more. The CDR3 loop reads CASKAFRDTSTDTQYF. DNA for the CDR3: TGTGCCAGCAAAGCCTTCCGGGACACTAGCACAGATACGCAGTATTTT. The chain joins TRBV2 to TRBJ2-3; possible D gene TRBD1, 6 bases. Trimming removed 7 bases from V and 0 bases from J, with 17 bases in between. This CDR3 spans 16 amino acids. The germline CDR1 and CDR2 sequences are SNHLY and FYNNEI.

This clonotype was found many times. V gene TRBV7-2 combines with J gene TRBJ2-3, with D possibly being TRBD2 (7 bases). The V gene lost 2 bases and the J gene lost 0 bases, with 12 bases spanning the gap. Germline CDR1 reads SGHTA; CDR2 reads FQGNSA. The CDR3 extends over 16 amino acids. DNA of the CDR3: TGTGCCAGCAGCTTATTCGGGGGGCCCAGCACAGATACGCAGTATTTT. Amino acids: CASSLFGGPSTDTQYF.

This clonotype was detected a few times. The rearrangement joins TRBV2 to TRBJ2-1; D is unresolved. The CDR3 contains 13 residues. Deletions cut 7 bases from V and 0 bases from J, with 7 bases between. The germline V gene encodes CDR1 SNHLY and CDR2 FYNNEI. CDR3 in amino acids: CASMRSSYNEQFF. The DNA of the CDR3 is TGTGCCAGCATGAGGAGCTCCTACAATGAGCAGTTCTTC.

This clonotype has at least ten counts. The genes are TRBV5-1 and TRBJ2-2; no definite D call. Trimming pared 5 bases from V and 1 base from J, leaving 9 bases between. The CDR3 runs 14 residues. CDR1 and CDR2 (germline): SGHRS, YFSETQ. Here the CDR3 DNA reads TGCGCCAGCAGTCTGGACGGGAACACCGGGGAGCTGTTTTTT. Translation gives CASSLDGNTGELFF.

This clonotype was counted at least ten times. V and J are TRBV27 and TRBJ2-3; D ambiguous. Germline V lookup: CDR1 MNHEY, CDR2 SMNVEV (reference sequence). The V gene lost 3 bases and the J gene lost 0 bases, with 4 bases spanning the gap. This CDR3 is 13 amino acids long. CDR3 DNA sequence: TGTGCCAGCAGTTTCCTCAGCACAGATACGCAGTATTTT. As protein: CASSFLSTDTQYF.

This clonotype was observed a few times. This may be a read error: a much more frequent sequence differs by one nucleotide. This chain connects TRBV6-5 to TRBJ2-1; weak D call: TRBD1 (7 bases). V gave up 8 bases and J gave up 9 bases, with 17 bases separating them. The CDR3 extends over 13 amino acids. Germline CDR1 reads MNHEY; CDR2 reads SVGAGI. The CDR3 nucleotides are TGTGCCAGCTCGTCCAGGGGGGATAGTGAGCAGTTCTTC. Translating it yields CASSSRGDSEQFF.

The genes are TRBV30 and TRBJ1-5, with a possible D match to TRBD1 (5 bases). Trimming cost V 5 bases and J 2 bases, with 13 bases left between them. The length of the CDR3 is 14 residues. Germline V gene data show CDR1 as GTSNPN and CDR2 as SVGIG (reference sequence). DNA for the CDR3: TGTGCCTGGGGGGGGAGGGTAGGCAATCAGCCCCAGCATTTT. This sequence encodes CAWGGRVGNQPQHF.

Notes on this clonotype: A clone one base away is much larger, so this may be a read error. The rearrangement joins TRBV27 to TRBJ2-7; TRBD2 is a possible D gene (7 bases). The germline V gene has CDR1 MNHEY and CDR2 SMNVEV (reference sequence). The CDR3 spans 14 residues. CDR3 protein: CASSLQGGVRERYF. DNA of the CDR3: TGTGCCAGCAGCTTACAGGGAGGGGTCCGCGAGCGGTACTTC.